This entry describes one T cell receptor beta chain. The data were obtained in a study of blood T cell repertoires in COVID-19. Sequencing was performed with immunoSEQ multiplex PCR; in TCRdb, only in-frame clones are kept and a portion is missing. Among roughly 240,000 clones listed, 70% to 90% were seen once. The CDR3 length is 15 residues. The V segment lost 2 bases and the J segment 0 bases; nucleotides outside the gene matches: 3. Looked up from germline, CDR1 is SNHLY and CDR2 is FYNNEI. Sequencing input: peripheral blood. This chain uses TRBV2 with TRBJ2-7; 8 bases map to TRBD2. This receptor was identified in a woman aged 25 to 45 who had recovered from COVID-19. CDR3 protein: CASSEWRGASYEQYF. For the CDR3, the DNA is TGTGCCAGCAGTGAATGGCGGGGGGCCTCCTACGAGCAGTACTTC.